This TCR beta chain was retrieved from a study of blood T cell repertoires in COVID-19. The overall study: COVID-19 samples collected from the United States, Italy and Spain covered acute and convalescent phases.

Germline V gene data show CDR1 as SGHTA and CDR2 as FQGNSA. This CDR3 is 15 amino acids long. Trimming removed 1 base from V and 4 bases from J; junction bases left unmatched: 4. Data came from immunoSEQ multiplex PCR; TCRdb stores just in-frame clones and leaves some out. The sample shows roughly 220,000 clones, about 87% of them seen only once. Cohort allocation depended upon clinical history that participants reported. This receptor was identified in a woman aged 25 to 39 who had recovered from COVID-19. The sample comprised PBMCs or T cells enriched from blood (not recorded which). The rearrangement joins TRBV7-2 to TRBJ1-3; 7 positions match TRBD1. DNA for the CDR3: TGTGCCAGCAGCTTAGTCAAGGGGGCGGGAAACACCATATATTTT. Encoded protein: CASSLVKGAGNTIYF.